Listed below are T cell receptor beta chains from one sample, sequenced in a study of cytomegalovirus exposure and HLA in healthy donors. Sequencing used immunoSEQ multiplex PCR; TCRdb keeps in-frame clones, though not all of them. The repertoire holds more than 95,000 clones, about 84% seen once, with approximately 4% in the top ten. The sample taken for sequencing was PBMCs. The receptors here all came from a man aged 18 to 35 in good health and CMV-seropositive. The CDR3 runs from the conserved cysteine through the conserved F or W.

TRBJ2-7 TRBV5-5 CASSFRDSTTTYEQYF
TRBJ2-2 TRBV5-1 CASSSRGNTGELFF
TRBJ2-6 TRBV29-1 CSVGGFAGANVLTF
TRBJ2-7 TRBV7-2 CASSPQRLYEQYF
TRBJ1-6 TRBV30 CAWSVSSYNSPLHF
TRBJ2-1 TRBV12-5 CATGTSYNEQFF
TRBJ1-6 TRBV10-3 CAIRTGGGSPLHF
TRBJ2-7 TRBV5-1 CASNLSRQLDEQYF
TRBJ2-3 TRBV21-1 CASGKSGTARERCTDTQYF
TRBJ2-7 TRBV4-3 CASSQGTGEVYEQYF
TRBJ1-6 TRBV7-6 CASSPDRGSSYNSPLHF
TRBJ1-2 TRBV2 CASRTGGISDYGYTF
TRBJ2-7 TRBV9 CASSVGGGASSYEQYF
TRBJ2-6 TRBV5-6 CASSLWYRGYPSGANVLTF
TRBJ2-2 TRBV11-2 CASSFIRGELFF
TRBJ2-1 TRBV5-1 CASSRGMTAYNEQFF
TRBJ2-1 TRBV11-3 CASSPGPEWAGDAFF
TRBJ2-7 TRBV7-2 CASSLGLAGPVREQYF
TRBJ2-7 TRBV23-1 CASSQPQAPTGEQYF
TRBJ1-1 TRBV7-8 CASSLDRNTEAFF
- TRBV29-1 CSVAFGQGAYEQYF
TRBJ2-7 TRBV2 CASSGTYEQYF
TRBJ2-4 TRBV5-5 CASSLARNGEIDKNIQYF
TRBJ1-1 TRBV29-1 CSVSDIGGNTEAFF
TRBJ2-5 TRBV11-2 CASSPLSLPRVEETQYF
TRBJ2-3 TRBV7-2 CASSRTGGQYF
TRBJ2-7 TRBV7-9 CASSPPGSPFYEQYF
TRBJ2-3 TRBV5-4 CASIWRKGESTDTQYF
TRBJ2-6 TRBV19 CASSTRSSGANVLTF
TRBJ2-7 TRBV5-4 CASSFATGGVYEQYF
TRBJ1-3 TRBV19 CASSLVSGNTIYF
TRBJ2-2 TRBV19 CASSRGQSNTGELFF
TRBJ2-3 TRBV5-1 CASRRGGGEWGLSTDTQYF
TRBJ2-7 TRBV5-6 CASSLFNGNYEQYF
TRBJ2-7 TRBV30 CAWTGLGLAGLYEQYF
TRBJ2-1 TRBV30 CAPIGSRLGGNEQFF
TRBJ2-3 TRBV5-4 CASSARGLARGADTQYF
TRBJ2-1 TRBV27 CASSPGWSSYNEQFF
TRBJ2-7 TRBV2 CASSKGQGAYEQYF
TRBJ1-5 TRBV5-6 CASSLRGGSNQPQHF
TRBJ2-5 TRBV29-1 CSVGSGTGKAETQYF